The TCR beta chain described here comes from a study of vaccination and CD4 T cells after COVID-19. Across the whole study: Blood was drawn a median 72 days post second dose, range 14 to 241.

The length of the CDR3 is 14 residues. Germline values: CDR1 KGHDR, CDR2 SFDVKD. Trimming took off 2 bases at V and 8 bases at J, with 12 bases between the two ends. Treatment in this sample: roughly nine-day PBMC culture with coronavirus spike peptide pools or control peptides (ViraFEST assay). Whole-study findings and limits: Post-infection sampling omitted early timepoints and covered relatively few convalescent patients.

The Oncomine TCR Beta short-read assay sequenced DNA from cultured CD4+ T cells. TCRdb fed the PCR reads into MiXCR, producing one record per CDR3 protein. The table includes around 15,000 distinct CDR3 sequences, around 73% detected once. Worth noting for this clonotype: Its antigen is not known.

The V and J genes are TRBV24-1 and TRBJ2-1; D is undetermined. Source material: CD4+ T cells from blood, cultured in vitro. The sequence was obtained from a human donor who had recovered from COVID-19. CDR3 sequence reads: CATSDSARKDEQFF. CDR3 in DNA: TGTGCCACCAGTGATTCTGCTAGAAAGGATGAGCAGTTCTTC.